This T cell receptor (beta chain) emerged from a study of blood T cell repertoires in COVID-19. On the study more broadly: Samples of COVID-19 (acute and convalescent) were obtained from the United States, Italy and Spain. Nucleic acid was either cDNA or gDNA, and it came from T cells, B-cell-depleted T cells, or PBMCs.

In the original processing: From reference gene primer amplification, estimates of nucleated cell counts were derived. Measured with immunoSEQ multiplex PCR; TCRdb has only the in-frame clones, and not every one. V, J and clone size are taken as reported in that table, and D and trimming were inferred from the DNA itself. The repertoire holds 80,000 to 95,000 clones, around 85% seen once, with about 23% in the top ten. This clone is labeled as medium-sized. Per germline, CDR1 MNHEY and CDR2 SVGAGI. V shed 6 bases and J shed 7 bases, with 21 bases lying between them. The CDR3 runs 15 residues. This TCR was sampled from an older man with active or convalescent COVID-19. J is TRBJ1-1 and V is TRBV6-5; a weak D match, TRBD1 (5 bases). Sequencing was carried out using peripheral blood. The CDR3 reads CASSLGLRDLLEAFF. The CDR3, as DNA: TGTGCCAGCAGCCTGGGACTGCGGGATCTACTTGAAGCTTTCTTT.